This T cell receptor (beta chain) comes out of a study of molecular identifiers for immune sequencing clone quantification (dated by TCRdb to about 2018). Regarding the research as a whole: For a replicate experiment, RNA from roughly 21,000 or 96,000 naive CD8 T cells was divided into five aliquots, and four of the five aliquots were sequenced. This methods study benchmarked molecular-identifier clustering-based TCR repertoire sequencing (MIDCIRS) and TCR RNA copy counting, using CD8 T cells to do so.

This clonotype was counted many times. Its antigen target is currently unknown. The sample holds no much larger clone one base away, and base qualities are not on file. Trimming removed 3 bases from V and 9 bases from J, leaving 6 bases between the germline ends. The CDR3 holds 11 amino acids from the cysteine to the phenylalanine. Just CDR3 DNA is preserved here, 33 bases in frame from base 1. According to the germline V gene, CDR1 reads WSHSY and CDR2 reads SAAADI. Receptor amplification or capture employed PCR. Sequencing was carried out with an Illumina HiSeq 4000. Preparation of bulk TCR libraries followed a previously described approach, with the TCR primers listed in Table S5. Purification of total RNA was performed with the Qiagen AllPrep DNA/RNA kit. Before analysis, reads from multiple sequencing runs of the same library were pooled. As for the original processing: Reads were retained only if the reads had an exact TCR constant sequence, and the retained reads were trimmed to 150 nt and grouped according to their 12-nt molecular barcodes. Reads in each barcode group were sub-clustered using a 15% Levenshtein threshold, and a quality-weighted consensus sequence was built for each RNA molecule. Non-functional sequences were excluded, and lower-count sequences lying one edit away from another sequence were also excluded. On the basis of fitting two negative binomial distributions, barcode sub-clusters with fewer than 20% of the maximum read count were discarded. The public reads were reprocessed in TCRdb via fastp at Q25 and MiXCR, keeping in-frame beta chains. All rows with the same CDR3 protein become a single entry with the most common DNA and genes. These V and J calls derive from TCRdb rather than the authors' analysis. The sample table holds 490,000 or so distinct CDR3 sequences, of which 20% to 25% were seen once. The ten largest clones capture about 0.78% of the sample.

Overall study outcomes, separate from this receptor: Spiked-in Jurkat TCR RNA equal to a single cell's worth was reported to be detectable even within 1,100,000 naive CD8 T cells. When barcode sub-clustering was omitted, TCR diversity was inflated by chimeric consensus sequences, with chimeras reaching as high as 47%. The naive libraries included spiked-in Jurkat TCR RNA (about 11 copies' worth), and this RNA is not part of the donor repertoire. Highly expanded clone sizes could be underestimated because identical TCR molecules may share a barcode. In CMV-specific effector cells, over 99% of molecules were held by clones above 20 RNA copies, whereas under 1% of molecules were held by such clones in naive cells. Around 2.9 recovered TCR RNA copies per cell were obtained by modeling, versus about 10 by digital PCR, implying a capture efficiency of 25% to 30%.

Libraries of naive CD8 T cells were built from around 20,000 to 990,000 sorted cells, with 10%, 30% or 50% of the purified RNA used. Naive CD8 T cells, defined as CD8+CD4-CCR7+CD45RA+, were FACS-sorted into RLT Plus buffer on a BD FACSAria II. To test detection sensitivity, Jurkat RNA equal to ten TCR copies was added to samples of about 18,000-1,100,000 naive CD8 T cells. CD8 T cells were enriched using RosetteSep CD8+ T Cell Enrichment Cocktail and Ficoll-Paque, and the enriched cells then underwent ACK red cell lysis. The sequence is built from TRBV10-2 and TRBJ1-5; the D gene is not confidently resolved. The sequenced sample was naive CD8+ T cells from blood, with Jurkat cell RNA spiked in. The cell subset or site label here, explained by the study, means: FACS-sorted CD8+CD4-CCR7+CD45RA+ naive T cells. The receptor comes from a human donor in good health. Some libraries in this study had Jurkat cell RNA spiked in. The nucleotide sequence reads TGCGCCAGCAGTGATGTAGGGCCCCAGCATTTT. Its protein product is CASSDVGPQHF.